What follows are 21 T cell receptor beta chains derived from one specimen sequenced in a study of blood T cell repertoires in COVID-19. Produced via immunoSEQ multiplex PCR; TCRdb's table is partial and in-frame only. The sample has 250,000 to 300,000 clones, approximately 82% seen once. The sequenced material came from peripheral blood. The receptors were sampled from an older man with acute or convalescent COVID-19.

The chain recombines TRBV21-1 with TRBJ2-5; the DNA was not compared with TRBD1, the D call given in the table. TRBV21-1 is described as a pseudogene. This CDR3 comprises 14 residues. The CDR3: CASSKGQGVRTQYF. The CDR3 nucleotides are TGTGCCAGCAGCAAAGGTCAGGGGGTTCGGACCCAGTACTTC.

The chain is built from TRBV7-2 and TRBJ1-1, with 8 bases identical to TRBD1. CDR1 is SGHTA, CDR2 FQGNSA, per germline. The CDR3 is 15 residues long. V trimming: 2 bases; J trimming: 1 base; junction bases outside the gene matches: 3. The CDR3 DNA reads TGTGCCAGCAGCTTATTGGGGACAGGGAACACTGAAGCTTTCTTT. Protein: CASSLLGTGNTEAFF.

The chain recombines TRBV2 with TRBJ1-5; weak D call: TRBD1 (6 bases). The germline gives CDR1 SNHLY, CDR2 FYNNEI. Trimming removed 6 bases at V and 1 base at J, with 10 bases between. CDR3 length equals 14 residues. CDR3 amino acids: CASRNGQSNQPQHF. The CDR3 region has the DNA TGTGCCAGCAGGAACGGACAGAGCAATCAGCCCCAGCATTTT.

This chain connects TRBV25-1 to TRBJ2-4, with 9 nucleotides matching TRBD1. V was clipped by 6 bases and J by 7 bases; unmatched bases: 7. CDR3 size: 14 residues. Germline assignment: CDR1 MGHDK and CDR2 SYGVNS. The CDR3 reads CASRAGTGMNIQYF. The CDR3 coding sequence is TGTGCCAGCAGAGCCGGGACAGGGATGAACATTCAGTACTTC. The full variable domain, rest sourced from reference TRBV25-1 and TRBJ2-4, is EADIYQTPRYLVIGTGKKITLECSQTMGHDKMYWYQQDPGMELHLIHYSYGVNSTEKGDLSSESTVSRIRTEHFPLTLESARPSHTSQYLCASRAGTGMNIQYFGAGTRLSVL.

V and J are TRBV2 and TRBJ1-5; TRBD1 might be the D (6 bases). The CDR3 contains 16 residues. The V end was cut by 0 bases, the J end by 7 bases, with 16 bases between. Germline loops: CDR1 SNHLY, CDR2 FYNNEI. The DNA for the CDR3 is TGTGCCAGCAGTGAAGCGCTCCAGGGGCTCCGACAGCCCCAGCATTTT. Translation gives CASSEALQGLRQPQHF. The variable domain in full, completed from reference TRBV2 and TRBJ1-5, reads EPEVTQTPSHQVTQMGQEVILRCVPISNHLYFYWYRQILGQKVEFLVSFYNNEISEKSEIFDDQFSVERPDGSNFTLKIRSTKLEDSAMYFCASSEALQGLRQPQHFGDGTRLSIL.

The chain employs TRBV19 and TRBJ1-5, with 11 bases lining up with TRBD1. The length of the CDR3 is 21 residues. V shed 1 base, J shed 0 bases, and the junction held 14 bases outside the gene matches. CDR1 and CDR2 (germline): LNHDA, SQIVND (reference sequence). CDR3 region: CASSIGLDRGRPTYSNQPQHF. The CDR3 DNA sequence: TGTGCCAGTAGTATAGGACTGGACAGGGGGCGACCCACTTATAGCAATCAGCCCCAGCATTTT.

The chain recombines TRBV28 with TRBJ1-1; D is uncertain. This CDR3 contains 15 residues. Per germline, CDR1 MDHEN and CDR2 SYDVKM. Trimming left V 2 bases short and J 4 bases short, with 14 bases between. CDR3 nucleotide sequence: TGTGCCAGCAGTTTAATAGTGGGCCTCCTCACTGAAGCTTTCTTT. Amino acids: CASSLIVGLLTEAFF.

V is TRBV11-2 and J is TRBJ1-1; 7 bases match TRBD1. Trimming took 8 bases from V and 4 from J; bases not matched to a gene: 10. The CDR3 covers 14 residues. Germline values: CDR1 SGHAT, CDR2 FQNNGV. The CDR3 protein is CASFGGQPFTEAFF. The CDR3 DNA reads TGTGCCAGCTTTGGGGGACAGCCTTTCACTGAAGCTTTCTTT.

This chain links TRBV19 with TRBJ2-2; TRBD2 might be the D (6 bases). V lost 6 bases and J lost 0, with 11 bases in between. The CDR3 has 15 amino acids. Per germline, CDR1 LNHDA and CDR2 SQIVND (reference sequence). The CDR3 nucleotides are TGTGCCAGTAGCCATAGCGGTACGAACACCGGGGAGCTGTTTTTT. It is translated as CASSHSGTNTGELFF.

The genes are TRBV7-6 and TRBJ2-5; D gene uncertain. Germline V gene lookup returns CDR1 SGHVS and CDR2 FNYEAQ. The CDR3 totals 17 residues. V was shortened by 2 bases and J by 1 base, with 17 bases between the two germline ends. CDR3 DNA sequence: TGTGCCAGCAGCTTAATTCCTTTAGTGACGGGCCAAGAGACCCAGTACTTC. Translating it yields CASSLIPLVTGQETQYF.

Only one count was recorded for this clone. This chain joins TRBV2 and TRBJ2-5; possibly TRBD1 for D (7 bases). This CDR3 is 14 amino acids long. Trimming removed 6 bases at V and 10 bases at J, with 21 bases between. Germline V gene sequence: CDR1 SNHLY, CDR2 FYNNEI. CDR3 protein: CASRAGTAGGIQYF. The CDR3 region has the DNA TGTGCCAGCAGAGCCGGGACCGCAGGGGGGATCCAGTACTTC.

This clone was observed a single time. The V gene is TRBV6-5, the J gene TRBJ2-1; tentatively, D is TRBD1 (5 bases). This CDR3 contains 15 residues. V lost 3 bases, J lost 8 bases, and 17 bases lay in between. CDR1 MNHEY and CDR2 SVGAGI come from the germline V gene. CDR3 DNA sequence: TGTGCCAGCAGTTATTCCGGACACAGTGGGGATGAGCAGTTCTTC. This gives the protein CASSYSGHSGDEQFF.

The gene calls are TRBV12-3 or TRBV12-4 and TRBJ1-5; 7 bases are a match to TRBD1. The ends lost 7 bases at V and 5 bases at J; junction bases unmatched: 5. This CDR3 comprises 13 residues. The CDR3 sequence: CASKFTGDQPQHF. The CDR3, as DNA: TGTGCCAGCAAATTCACAGGGGATCAGCCCCAGCATTTT.

This rearrangement joins TRBV2 to TRBJ1-3; 10 nucleotides align to TRBD1. V was pared by 6 bases and J by 1 base, with 15 bases of the junction left unmatched. This CDR3 has 19 residues. Looked up from germline, CDR1 is SNHLY and CDR2 is FYNNEI. The CDR3, as DNA: TGTGCCAGCAGCCCTTTCAGGGGCGGGACAGGGGTGTCTGGAAACACCATATATTTT. Translation: CASSPFRGGTGVSGNTIYF.

The DNA for the CDR3 is TGCGCCAGCAGCCTGGAGGGACAGGGAGGAAACACCATATATTTT. It translates to CASSLEGQGGNTIYF. The V call is TRBV4-1, the J call TRBJ1-3, with TRBD1 identical over 9 bases. The germline V gene has CDR1 MGHRA and CDR2 YSYEKL. Trimming took 4 bases from V and 4 from J; bases not matched to a gene: 5. This CDR3 has 15 amino acids.

The chain joins TRBV27 to TRBJ1-5, with TRBD1 matching over 10 bases. CDR1 and CDR2 from the germline V gene are MNHEY and SMNVEV (reference sequence). V dropped 6 bases and J dropped 5; count of bases not matched to a gene: 7. The CDR3 spans 15 residues. CDR3 sequence (DNA): TGTGCCAGCAGCTCCGGGACAGGGGACTATCAGCCCCAGCATTTT. This gives the protein CASSSGTGDYQPQHF.

The CDR3 coding sequence is TGCGCCAGCAGCTTGCCCCAGGATGGATCACCCCTCCACTTT. Its translation: CASSLPQDGSPLHF. V and J are TRBV5-1 and TRBJ1-6; D remains unclear. Germline values: CDR1 SGHRS, CDR2 YFSETQ. V was cut by 1 base and J by 10 bases, with 12 bases left in between. This CDR3 contains 14 residues.

This chain links TRBV6-6 with TRBJ1-1, with 7 positions matching TRBD1. Germline assignment: CDR1 MNHNY and CDR2 SVGAGI (reference sequence). V shed 4 bases, J shed 5 bases, and the junction held 7 bases outside the gene matches. The CDR3 runs to 14 residues. CDR3 residues: CASSFYSGQTEAFF. CDR3 sequence (DNA): TGTGCCAGCAGTTTCTACTCGGGACAGACTGAAGCTTTCTTT.

The V call is TRBV7-8, the J call TRBJ2-5, with 14 bases matching TRBD2. V shed 4 bases, J shed 2 bases, and the junction held 0 bases outside the gene matches. This CDR3 spans 15 amino acids. The germline CDR1 and CDR2 sequences are SGHVS and FQNEAQ. The CDR3 sequence: CASSWTSGRQETQYF. In DNA form, the CDR3 reads TGTGCCAGCAGCTGGACTAGCGGGAGGCAAGAGACCCAGTACTTC.

This chain links TRBV9 with TRBJ2-2; possible D gene TRBD1, 6 bases. From germline, CDR1 is SGDLS and CDR2 YYNGEE. Trimming stripped 0 bases from V and 4 bases from J, with 10 bases between. The CDR3 is 15 residues long. CDR3 sequence (DNA): TGTGCCAGCAGCGTAGGGGGACAACCCACCGGGGAGCTGTTTTTT. Translation gives CASSVGGQPTGELFF.

In its sample, this clone was seen a few times. CDR3 DNA: TGTGCCAGCAGCCAATCTAGGACACAGAATCAGCCCCAGCATTTT. Translation: CASSQSRTQNQPQHF. The chain couples TRBV16 to TRBJ1-5, with D perhaps matching TRBD1 (5 bases). This CDR3 spans 15 amino acids. Germline values: CDR1 KGHSY, CDR2 FQNENV. The V gene lost 0 bases and the J gene lost 4 bases, with 10 bases spanning the gap. The full variable domain, completed using reference TRBV16 and TRBJ1-5, is GEEVAQTPKHLVRGEGQKAKLYCAPIKGHSYVFWYQQVLKNEFKFLISFQNENVFDETGMPKERFSAKCLPNSPCSLEIQATKLEDSAVYFCASSQSRTQNQPQHFGDGTRLSIL.